A selection of T cell receptor beta chains follows, all from one sample in a study of blood T cell repertoires in COVID-19. Method: immunoSEQ multiplex PCR; TCRdb's copy keeps in-frame clones and lacks some. This table holds a few hundred thousand clones, 75% to 90% found once. The sample was peripheral blood. Receptors originate from a woman aged 70-85 years with acute or convalescent COVID-19. CDR3s include the opening cysteine and the closing phenylalanine or tryptophan. D genes are given only for firm matches. A clone size is listed for some rows: how often the clone was seen (once, few, many), or a class if it is expanded.

D,V,J,size,CDR3,DNA
NA,TRBV6-5,TRBJ2-1,NA,CASGIQGYNEQFF,TGTGCCAGCGGGATTCAGGGGTACAATGAGCAGTTCTTC
NA,TRBV10-3,TRBJ1-6,once,CAIREFSGNSPLHF,TGTGCCATCAGGGAATTCTCGGGGAATTCACCCCTCCACTTT
TRBD2,TRBV10-1,TRBJ2-1,once,CASRKGLADNEQFF,TGCGCCAGCAGGAAGGGACTAGCGGACAATGAGCAGTTCTTC
NA,TRBV12-3/TRBV12-4,TRBJ1-1,NA,CASSKGANTEAFF,TGTGCCAGCAGTAAAGGGGCGAACACTGAAGCTTTCTTT
NA,TRBV6-5,TRBJ1-2,NA,CASSPRGRGRGYTF,TGTGCCAGCAGTCCCCGGGGGCGCGGGAGAGGCTACACCTTC
NA,TRBV3-1/TRBV3-2,TRBJ1-2,NA,CASSQEWRARLYGYTF,TGTGCCAGCAGCCAAGAATGGCGTGCGAGGTTATATGGCTACACCTTC
TRBD1,TRBV18,TRBJ1-1,NA,CASSPQTGENTEAFF,TGTGCCAGCTCACCCCAAACAGGGGAGAACACTGAAGCTTTCTTT
TRBD2,TRBV10-3,TRBJ2-5,NA,CAISPQPGTSEETQYF,TGTGCCATCAGTCCGCAACCAGGGACTAGCGAAGAGACCCAGTACTTC
NA,TRBV7-2,TRBJ1-1,NA,CASGSRAFF,TGTGCCAGCGGGAGTAGGGCTTTCTTT
TRBD2,TRBV5-4,TRBJ2-1,NA,CASSPGTSGPSYNEQFF,TGTGCCAGCAGCCCCGGGACTAGCGGACCCTCCTACAATGAGCAGTTCTTC
TRBD1,TRBV3-1/TRBV3-2,TRBJ2-7,NA,CASRGTGGSSYEQYF,TGTGCCAGCAGAGGCACAGGGGGCAGCTCCTACGAGCAGTACTTC
TRBD2,TRBV7-9,TRBJ2-5,NA,CASSTRGGETQYF,TGTGCCAGCAGCACCCGGGGGGGCGAGACCCAGTACTTC
NA,TRBV2,TRBJ2-1,few,CARKQYNEQFF,TGTGCCAGGAAACAGTACAATGAGCAGTTCTTC
NA,TRBV9,TRBJ1-1,few,CASSVVADMNTEAFF,TGTGCCAGCAGCGTAGTGGCAGACATGAACACTGAAGCTTTCTTT
NA,TRBV7-8,TRBJ1-3,NA,CASSLGRIWGLGNTIYF,TGTGCCAGCAGCTTAGGCAGAATCTGGGGGCTTGGAAACACCATATATTTT
NA,TRBV7-9,TRBJ1-4,NA,CASTLVGGNEKLFF,TGTGCCAGCACCCTCGTGGGGGGGAATGAAAAACTGTTTTTT
TRBD1,TRBV11-3,TRBJ2-1,NA,CASSRTGDSYNEQFF,TGTGCCAGCAGCCGCACAGGGGACTCCTACAATGAGCAGTTCTTC
TRBD1,TRBV7-2,TRBJ2-7,NA,CASSLDRGSYEQYF,TGTGCCAGCAGCTTAGACAGGGGTTCCTACGAGCAGTACTTC
NA,TRBV29-1,TRBJ2-2,few,CSVVGPNTGELFF,TGCAGCGTTGTGGGCCCGAACACCGGGGAGCTGTTTTTT
NA,TRBV6-6,TRBJ1-6,NA,CASSWSTEKGSPLHF,TGTGCCAGCAGTTGGTCGACAGAGAAAGGTTCACCCCTCCACTTT
TRBD1,TRBV19,TRBJ1-2,NA,CASSDVSGQFYGYTF,TGTGCCAGTAGTGACGTTTCGGGACAGTTCTATGGCTACACCTTC
TRBD2,TRBV7-2,TRBJ2-1,NA,CASSLGPRGGNEQFF,TGTGCCAGCAGCTTAGGGCCCCGGGGGGGCAATGAGCAGTTCTTC
NA,TRBV7-2,TRBJ1-3,NA,CASRSVGNTIYF,TGTGCCAGCAGGAGTGTCGGAAACACCATATATTTT
NA,TRBV5-1,TRBJ2-1,NA,CASSPRLPAEEQFF,TGCGCCAGCAGCCCACGACTCCCCGCTGAGGAGCAGTTCTTC
TRBD1,TRBV11-2,TRBJ2-5,NA,CASSSQGVQTQYF,TGTGCCAGCAGCTCACAGGGGGTACAGACCCAGTACTTC
NA,TRBV4-2,TRBJ1-2,NA,CASSQWQNSDSSYSYTF,TGTGCCAGCAGCCAATGGCAAAACTCGGACAGTTCCTATAGCTACACCTTC
TRBD2,TRBV6-4,TRBJ2-1,NA,CASSDGTSGGPDEQFF,TGTGCCAGCAGTGACGGGACTAGCGGGGGTCCCGATGAGCAGTTCTTC
TRBD2,TRBV3-1/TRBV3-2,TRBJ2-5,NA,CASSPSVAGGQETQYF,TGTGCCAGCAGCCCCTCGGTAGCGGGGGGACAAGAGACCCAGTACTTC
NA,TRBV10-2,TRBJ1-1,once,CASSERSLNTEAFF,TGCGCCAGCAGTGAAAGGAGCTTGAACACTGAAGCTTTCTTT
NA,TRBV2,TRBJ1-4,NA,CASSPGGLTNEKLFF,TGTGCCAGCAGTCCGGGGGGACTTACTAATGAAAAACTGTTTTTT
NA,TRBV19,TRBJ2-2,NA,CATAGQENTGELFF,TGTGCCACCGCGGGTCAGGAGAACACCGGGGAGCTGTTTTTT
TRBD1,TRBV5-1,TRBJ2-7,NA,CASTGTADLHEQYF,TGCGCCAGCACCGGGACAGCCGACCTACACGAGCAGTACTTC
NA,TRBV20-1,TRBJ2-5,NA,CSAGGQETQYF,TGCAGTGCTGGGGGGCAAGAGACCCAGTACTTC
NA,TRBV4-2,TRBJ1-3,NA,CASSQERITGFRTSGNTIYF,TGTGCCAGCAGCCAAGAGCGAATAACAGGTTTTCGCACCTCTGGAAACACCATATATTTT
NA,TRBV7-9,TRBJ1-4,NA,CASSPLGEKLFF,TGTGCCAGCAGCCCGCTCGGTGAAAAACTGTTTTTT
TRBD1,TRBV15,TRBJ1-1,NA,CATSRDRDRVSEAFF,TGTGCCACCAGCAGAGACCGGGACAGGGTTTCTGAAGCTTTCTTT
NA,TRBV19,TRBJ1-5,NA,CASSAQGNQPQHF,TGTGCCAGTAGTGCGCAGGGGAATCAGCCCCAGCATTTT
TRBD1,TRBV19,TRBJ1-2,NA,CASIPSGGLDYGYTF,TGTGCCAGTATCCCCTCAGGGGGCTTGGACTATGGCTACACCTTC
NA,TRBV20-1,TRBJ2-5,NA,CSASPTGETQYF,TGCAGTGCTAGTCCAACGGGAGAGACCCAGTACTTC
NA,TRBV27,TRBJ2-6,NA,CASSLSGASGANVLTF,TGTGCCAGCAGTTTATCAGGGGCCTCTGGGGCCAACGTCCTGACTTTC
NA,TRBV25-1,TRBJ1-2,NA,CASNGLQGGYTF,TGTGCCAGCAATGGCCTTCAGGGCGGCTACACCTTC
NA,TRBV10-3,TRBJ1-2,NA,CAISESYKGGNYGYTF,TGTGCCATCAGTGAGTCGTATAAAGGGGGAAACTATGGCTACACCTTC
TRBD1,TRBV10-3,TRBJ1-2,NA,CAIRPGQGTAEGNYGYTF,TGTGCCATCAGGCCGGGACAGGGGACCGCGGAGGGTAACTATGGCTACACCTTC
TRBD1,TRBV2,TRBJ1-1,NA,CASLSGGQGRAFF,TGTGCCAGCCTCTCCGGGGGACAGGGTCGAGCTTTCTTT
NA,TRBV18,TRBJ2-1,NA,CASSPLVRRRSYNEQFF,TGTGCCAGCTCACCATTGGTGCGGCGTAGGTCCTACAATGAGCAGTTCTTC
NA,TRBV29-1,TRBJ2-7,NA,CSVDSGSEQYF,TGCAGCGTTGACTCCGGGTCCGAGCAGTACTTC
NA,TRBV5-6,TRBJ1-2,NA,CASSSDTSYGYTF,TGTGCCAGCAGCTCGGACACTTCCTATGGCTACACCTTC
NA,TRBV6-1,TRBJ1-2,NA,CASSEGVQGRGYGYTF,TGTGCCAGCAGTGAAGGGGTACAGGGAAGGGGGTATGGCTACACCTTC
TRBD2,TRBV11-2,TRBJ2-1,NA,CASSHPLAGKNEQFF,TGTGCCAGCAGCCACCCGCTAGCGGGGAAGAATGAGCAGTTCTTC
NA,TRBV9,TRBJ2-2,NA,CASSGLTGELFF,TGTGCCAGCAGCGGACTGACCGGGGAGCTGTTTTTT
TRBD1,TRBV5-1,TRBJ2-5,NA,CASSWGQQKETQYF,TGCGCCAGCAGCTGGGGACAGCAAAAAGAGACCCAGTACTTC
NA,TRBV2,TRBJ1-1,NA,CASRQAEAFF,TGTGCCAGCCGACAAGCTGAAGCTTTCTTT
TRBD1,TRBV12-3/TRBV12-4,TRBJ1-1,NA,CASTLGQAEAFF,TGTGCCAGCACCCTCGGACAGGCTGAAGCTTTCTTT
TRBD1,TRBV6-6,TRBJ2-1,NA,CASSYRRGSSYNEQFF,TGTGCCAGCAGTTACCGCAGGGGGAGCTCCTACAATGAGCAGTTCTTC
TRBD1,TRBV25-1,TRBJ2-7,NA,CASSEGPRQGYEQYF,TGTGCCAGCAGTGAAGGTCCTCGACAGGGGTACGAGCAGTACTTC
TRBD2,TRBV6-2/TRBV6-3,TRBJ2-1,NA,CASSHGTSGSYNEQFF,TGTGCCAGCAGTCATGGGACTAGCGGGTCCTACAATGAGCAGTTCTTC
TRBD1,TRBV18,TRBJ1-1,once,CASSPLGQGGGAEAFF,TGTGCCAGCTCACCACTGGGACAGGGCGGTGGCGCTGAAGCTTTCTTT